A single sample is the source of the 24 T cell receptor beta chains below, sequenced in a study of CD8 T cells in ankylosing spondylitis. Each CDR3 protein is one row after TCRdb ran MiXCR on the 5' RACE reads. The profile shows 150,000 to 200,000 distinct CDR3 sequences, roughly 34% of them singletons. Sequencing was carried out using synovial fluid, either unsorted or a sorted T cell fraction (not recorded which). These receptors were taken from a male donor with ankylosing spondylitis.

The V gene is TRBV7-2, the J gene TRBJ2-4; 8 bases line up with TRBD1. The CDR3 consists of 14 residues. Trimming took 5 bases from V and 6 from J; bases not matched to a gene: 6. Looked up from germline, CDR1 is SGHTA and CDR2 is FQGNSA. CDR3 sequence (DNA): TGTGCCAGCAGCGCAACAGGGGGTGTAAACATTCAGTACTTC. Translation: CASSATGGVNIQYF.

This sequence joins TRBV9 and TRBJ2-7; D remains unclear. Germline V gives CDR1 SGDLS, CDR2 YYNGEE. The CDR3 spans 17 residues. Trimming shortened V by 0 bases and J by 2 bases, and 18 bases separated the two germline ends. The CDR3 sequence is CASSVEGTAEYPYEQYF. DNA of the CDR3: TGTGCCAGCAGCGTAGAGGGAACCGCGGAATACCCCTACGAGCAGTACTTC.

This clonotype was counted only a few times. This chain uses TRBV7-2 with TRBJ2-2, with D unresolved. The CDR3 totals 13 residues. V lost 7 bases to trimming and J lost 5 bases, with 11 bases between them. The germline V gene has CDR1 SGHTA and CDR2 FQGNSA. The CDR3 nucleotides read TGTGCCAGCACCTCCGGAGAAACCGGGGAGCTGTTTTTT. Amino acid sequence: CASTSGETGELFF.

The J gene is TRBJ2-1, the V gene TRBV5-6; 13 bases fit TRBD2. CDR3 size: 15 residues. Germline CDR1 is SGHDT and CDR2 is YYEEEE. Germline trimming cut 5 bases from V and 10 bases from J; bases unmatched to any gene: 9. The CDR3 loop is CASRKGLAGPGEQFF. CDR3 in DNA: TGTGCCAGCAGGAAGGGACTAGCGGGGCCCGGAGAGCAGTTCTTC. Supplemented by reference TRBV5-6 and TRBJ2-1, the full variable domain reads DAGVTQSPTHLIKTRGQQVTLRCSPKSGHDTVSWYQQALGQGPQFIFQYYEEEERQRGNFPDRFSGHQFPNYSSELNVNALLLGDSALYLCASRKGLAGPGEQFFGPGTRLTVL.

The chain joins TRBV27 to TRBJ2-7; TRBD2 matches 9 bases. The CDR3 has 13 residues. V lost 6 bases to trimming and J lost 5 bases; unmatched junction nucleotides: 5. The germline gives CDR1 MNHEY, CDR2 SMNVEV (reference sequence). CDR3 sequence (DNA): TGTGCCAGCAGGAGCGGGGGGCTGAACGAGCAGTACTTC. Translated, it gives CASRSGGLNEQYF.

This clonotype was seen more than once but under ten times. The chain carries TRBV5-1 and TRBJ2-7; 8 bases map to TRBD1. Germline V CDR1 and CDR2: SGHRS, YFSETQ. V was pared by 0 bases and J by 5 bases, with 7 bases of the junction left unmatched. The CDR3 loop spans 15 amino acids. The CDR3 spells CASSLGQGLGHEQYF. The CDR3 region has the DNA TGCGCCAGCAGCTTGGGACAGGGGCTCGGACACGAGCAGTACTTC.

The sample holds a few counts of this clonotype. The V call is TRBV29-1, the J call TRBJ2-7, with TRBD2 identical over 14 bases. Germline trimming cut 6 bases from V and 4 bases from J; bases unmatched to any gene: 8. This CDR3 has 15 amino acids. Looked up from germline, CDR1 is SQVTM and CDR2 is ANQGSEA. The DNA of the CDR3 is TGCAGCGTCCGCGGGACTAGCGGGAGTACGTACGAGCAGTACTTC. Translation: CSVRGTSGSTYEQYF.

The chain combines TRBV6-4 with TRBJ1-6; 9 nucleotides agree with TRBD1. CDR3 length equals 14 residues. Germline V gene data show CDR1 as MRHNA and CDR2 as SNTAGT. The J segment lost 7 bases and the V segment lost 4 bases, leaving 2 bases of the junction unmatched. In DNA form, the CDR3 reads TGTGCCAGCAGTGGGACAGGGGAAAATTCACCCCTCCACTTT. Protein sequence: CASSGTGENSPLHF.

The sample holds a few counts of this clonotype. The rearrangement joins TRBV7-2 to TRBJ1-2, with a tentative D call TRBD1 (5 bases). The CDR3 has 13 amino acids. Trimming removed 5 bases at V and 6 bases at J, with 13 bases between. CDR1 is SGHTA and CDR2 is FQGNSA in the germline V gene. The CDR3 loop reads CASSTEGVHGYTF. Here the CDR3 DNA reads TGTGCCAGCAGCACCGAAGGGGTTCATGGCTACACCTTC.

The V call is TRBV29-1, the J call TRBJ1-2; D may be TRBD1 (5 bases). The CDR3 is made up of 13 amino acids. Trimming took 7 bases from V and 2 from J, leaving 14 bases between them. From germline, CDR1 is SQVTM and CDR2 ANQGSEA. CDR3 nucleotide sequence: TGCAGCGCCAGACAGACCCTGAACTATGGCTACACCTTC. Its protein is CSARQTLNYGYTF.

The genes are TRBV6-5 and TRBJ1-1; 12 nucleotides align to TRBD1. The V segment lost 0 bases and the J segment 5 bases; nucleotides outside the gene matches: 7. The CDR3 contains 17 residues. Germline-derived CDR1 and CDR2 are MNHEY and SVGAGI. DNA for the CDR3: TGTGCCAGCAGTTACTCCGGGACAGGGGGCCGGAGAACTGAAGCTTTCTTT. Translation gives CASSYSGTGGRRTEAFF.

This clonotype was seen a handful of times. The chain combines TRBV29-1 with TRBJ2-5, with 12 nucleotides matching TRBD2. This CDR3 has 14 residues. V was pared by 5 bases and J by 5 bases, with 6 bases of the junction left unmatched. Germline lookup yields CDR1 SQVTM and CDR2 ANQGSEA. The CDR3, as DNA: TGCAGCGTTCAAACTAGCGGGAGGAGGGAGACCCAGTACTTC. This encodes CSVQTSGRRETQYF.

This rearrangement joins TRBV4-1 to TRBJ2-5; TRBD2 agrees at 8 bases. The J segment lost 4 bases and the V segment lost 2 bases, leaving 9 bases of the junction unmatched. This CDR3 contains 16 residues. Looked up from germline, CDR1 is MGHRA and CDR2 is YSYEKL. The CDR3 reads CASSQPGGPGRETQYF. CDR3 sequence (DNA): TGCGCCAGCAGCCAACCGGGAGGGCCAGGTCGAGAGACCCAGTACTTC.

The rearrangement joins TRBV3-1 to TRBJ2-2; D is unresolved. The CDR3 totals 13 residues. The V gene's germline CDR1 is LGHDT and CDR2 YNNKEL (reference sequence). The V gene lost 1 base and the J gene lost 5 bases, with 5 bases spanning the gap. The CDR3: CASSQGRTGELFF. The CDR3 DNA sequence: TGTGCCAGCAGCCAAGGAAGAACCGGGGAGCTGTTTTTT.

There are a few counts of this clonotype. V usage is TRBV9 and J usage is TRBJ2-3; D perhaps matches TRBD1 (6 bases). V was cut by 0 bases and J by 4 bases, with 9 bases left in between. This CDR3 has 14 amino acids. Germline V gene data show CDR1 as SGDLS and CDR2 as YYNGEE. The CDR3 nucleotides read TGTGCCAGCAGCGTAGCCCAGGGGTCAGATACGCAGTATTTT. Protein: CASSVAQGSDTQYF. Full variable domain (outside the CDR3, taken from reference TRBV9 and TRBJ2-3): DSGVTQTPKHLITATGQRVTLRCSPRSGDLSVYWYQQSLDQGLQFLIQYYNGEERAKGNILERFSAQQFPDLHSELNLSSLELGDSALYFCASSVAQGSDTQYFGPGTRLTVL.

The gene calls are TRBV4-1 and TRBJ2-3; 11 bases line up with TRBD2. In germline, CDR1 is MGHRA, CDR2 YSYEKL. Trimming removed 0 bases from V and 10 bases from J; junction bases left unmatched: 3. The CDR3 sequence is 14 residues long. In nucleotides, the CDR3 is TGCGCCAGCAGCCAAGAAACTAGCGGGGGCTCGCAGTATTTT. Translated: CASSQETSGGSQYF.

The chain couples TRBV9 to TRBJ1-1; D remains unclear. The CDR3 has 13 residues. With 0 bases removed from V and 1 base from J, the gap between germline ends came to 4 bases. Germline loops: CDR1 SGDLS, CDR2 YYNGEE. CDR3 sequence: CASSVAQNTEAFF. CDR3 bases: TGTGCCAGCAGCGTAGCACAGAACACTGAAGCTTTCTTT.

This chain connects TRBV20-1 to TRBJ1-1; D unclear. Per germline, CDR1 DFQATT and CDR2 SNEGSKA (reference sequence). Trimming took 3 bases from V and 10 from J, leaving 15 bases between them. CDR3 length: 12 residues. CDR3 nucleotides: TGCAGTGCTAGTTGGAGCCCGGCTGGAGCTTTCTTT. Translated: CSASWSPAGAFF.

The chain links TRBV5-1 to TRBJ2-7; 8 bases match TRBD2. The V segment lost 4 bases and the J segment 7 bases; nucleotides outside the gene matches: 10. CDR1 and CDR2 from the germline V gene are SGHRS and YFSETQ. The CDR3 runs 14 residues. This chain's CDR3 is CASSPSGRVGEQYF. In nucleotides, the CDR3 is TGCGCCAGCAGCCCCTCCGGGAGGGTAGGGGAGCAGTACTTC.

CDR3 bases: TGTGCCAGCAGGGCGGGGACCGGGGAGCTGTTTTTT. Its translation is CASRAGTGELFF. The chain joins TRBV7-3 to TRBJ2-2; TRBD2 might be the D (6 bases). V was cut by 6 bases and J by 5 bases, with 7 bases left in between. CDR3 length: 12 residues. Germline V gene data show CDR1 as SGHTA and CDR2 as FQGTGA. Drawing the rest from reference TRBV7-3 and TRBJ2-2, the complete variable domain is GAGVSQTPSNKVTEKGKYVELRCDPISGHTALYWYRQSLGQGPEFLIYFQGTGAADDSGLPNDRFFAVRPEGSVSTLKIQRTERGDSAVYLCASRAGTGELFFGEGSRLTVL.

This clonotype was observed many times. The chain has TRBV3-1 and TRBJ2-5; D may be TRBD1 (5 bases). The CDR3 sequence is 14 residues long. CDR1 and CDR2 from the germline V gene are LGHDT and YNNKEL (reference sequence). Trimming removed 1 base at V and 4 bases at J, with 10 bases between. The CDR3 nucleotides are TGTGCCAGCAGCCAAGGGACATATCTAGAGACCCAGTACTTC. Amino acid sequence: CASSQGTYLETQYF.

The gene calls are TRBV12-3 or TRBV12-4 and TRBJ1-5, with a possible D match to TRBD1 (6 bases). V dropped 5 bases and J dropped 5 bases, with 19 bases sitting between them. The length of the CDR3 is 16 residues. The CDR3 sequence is CASSPSTGRGDQPQHF. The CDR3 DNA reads TGTGCCAGCAGTCCCAGCACAGGGCGAGGCGATCAGCCCCAGCATTTT.

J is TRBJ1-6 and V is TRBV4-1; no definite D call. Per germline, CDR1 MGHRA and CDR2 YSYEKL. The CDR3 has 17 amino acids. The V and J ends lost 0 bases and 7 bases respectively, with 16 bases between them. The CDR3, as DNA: TGCGCCAGCAGCCAAGAAGGCGGGTACGGTTCGAATTCACCCCTCCACTTT. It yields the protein CASSQEGGYGSNSPLHF.

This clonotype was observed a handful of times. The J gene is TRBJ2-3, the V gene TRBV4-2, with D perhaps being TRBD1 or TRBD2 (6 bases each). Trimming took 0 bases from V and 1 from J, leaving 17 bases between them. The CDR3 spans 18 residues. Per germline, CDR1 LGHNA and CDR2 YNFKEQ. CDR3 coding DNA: TGTGCCAGCAGCCAAGAGGGGGGCGGCCACCCAGGCACAGATACGCAGTATTTT. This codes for CASSQEGGGHPGTDTQYF.